This TCR beta chain was found in a study of graft-versus-host responses after intestinal transplantation. Study in general: Anti-thymocyte globulin was used for induction in all recipients, who then took tacrolimus and steroids for approximately 3 years.

Germline V gene sequence: CDR1 SEHNR, CDR2 FQNEAQ (reference sequence). V lost 2 bases to trimming and J lost 5 bases, with 9 bases between them. The CDR3 is 13 amino acids. The data were produced by immunoSEQ multiplex PCR, yet TCRdb's version contains in-frame clones alone and is incomplete. This table has roughly 92,000 clones, about 88% appearing once. As regards this clone: Its antigen is undetermined.

The sample consisted of unstimulated CD4+ T cells sorted from spleen or lymph node cells, taken before transplant. The J gene is TRBJ1-2, the V gene TRBV7-9; the D gene is possibly TRBD1 (5 bases). The source of this sequence is a human donor who was the organ donor for an intestinal transplant. CDR3 bases: TGTGCCAGCAGCTTAAAGGGGAATTATGGCTACACCTTC. Encoded protein: CASSLKGNYGYTF.